The sequence of this T cell receptor (beta chain) was determined in a study of blood T cell repertoires in COVID-19. The sample holds a few counts of this clone. Other DNA sequences in the sample encode the same CDR3. The data were produced by immunoSEQ multiplex PCR, yet TCRdb's version contains in-frame clones alone and is incomplete. The top ten clones hold approximately 3% of a sample with around 300,000 clones, 80% to 90% of them seen once. V lost 5 bases, J lost 0 bases, and 5 bases lay in between. The CDR3 is made up of 13 amino acids. The germline CDR1 and CDR2 sequences are SEHNR and FQNEAQ (reference sequence).

The V gene is TRBV7-9, the J gene TRBJ1-5; no reliable D call. This clonotype was obtained from a woman in her thirties with active or convalescent COVID-19. The sequenced sample was peripheral blood. Written as DNA, the CDR3 is TGTGCCAGCAGCCGGGGTAGCAATCAGCCCCAGCATTTT. Translating it yields CASSRGSNQPQHF.